These 17 T cell receptor beta chains share one sample of origin, sequenced in a study of T cells in Graves' hyperthyroidism and ophthalmopathy. RNA transcripts were the template for amplifying TCR beta CDR3 regions. First-round RT-PCR of the TCR CDR3 relied on the HTBI primer set. TCRdb independently ran MiXCR on the multiplex PCR reads; one entry per CDR3 protein. The repertoire consists of roughly 350,000 distinct CDR3 sequences, with about 14% occurring once and the leading ten covering roughly a fifth. Sequencing was performed on blood. These TCRs come from a woman in her twenties or thirties with Graves' ophthalmopathy.

This clonotype was seen many times. This rearrangement joins TRBV12-3 or TRBV12-4 to TRBJ2-5, with a possible D match to TRBD1 (6 bases). The length of the CDR3 is 13 residues. Trimming took off 7 bases at V and 3 bases at J, with 12 bases between the two ends. Here the CDR3 reads CASKKGVKETQYF. The CDR3 nucleotides are TGTGCCAGCAAAAAGGGGGTAAAAGAGACCCAGTACTTC.

Only a few counts were recorded for this clonotype. V gene TRBV15 combines with J gene TRBJ2-7; TRBD1 matches at 8 bases. The CDR3 runs 14 residues. Unmatched junction bases numbered 5, after V lost 5 bases and J lost 2 bases. Germline V lookup: CDR1 LNHNV, CDR2 YYDKDF (reference sequence). The CDR3 DNA reads as TGTGCCACCAGCCGCGGGACAGGAGCCTACGAGCAGTACTTC. Residues: CATSRGTGAYEQYF.

This clonotype was found many times. This chain joins TRBV20-1 and TRBJ2-1, with 8 nucleotides matching TRBD2. Trimming cost V 2 bases and J 9 bases; bases outside gene matches: 12. The CDR3 totals 15 residues. From germline, CDR1 is DFQATT and CDR2 SNEGSKA (reference sequence). DNA for the CDR3: TGCAGTGCTAGAAGGGAGGCGGGGGGCCGCGGTGAGCAGTTCTTC. This gives the protein CSARREAGGRGEQFF.

This clonotype was counted a few times. The chain couples TRBV4-1 to TRBJ1-1; D possibly corresponds to TRBD1 (5 bases). This CDR3 is built from 17 residues. V was shortened by 5 bases and J by 2 bases, with 21 bases between the two germline ends. Germline CDR1 and CDR2: MGHRA and YSYEKL. CDR3 loop: CASSSRPLRGGNTEAFF. DNA of the CDR3: TGCGCCAGCAGCTCTAGACCCCTAAGGGGAGGAAACACTGAAGCTTTCTTT.

This clonotype was counted between two and nine times. In DNA, the CDR3 is TGTGCCAGCAGCGTGGCTAGCGGGGGACCCACAGATACGCAGCATTTT. As protein: CASSVASGGPTDTQHF. This chain uses TRBV9 with TRBJ2-3; D possibly corresponds to TRBD1 (5 bases). The end of the DNA is better explained by TRBJ1-5, so the J call may be wrong. The germline V gene has CDR1 SGDLS and CDR2 YYNGEE. The CDR3 consists of 16 residues.

This clonotype appeared many times. CDR3 DNA sequence: TGTGCCAGCAGCTTTCCAGGAGTAAACTATGGCTACACCTTC. This translates into CASSFPGVNYGYTF. The chain employs TRBV7-9 and TRBJ1-2; no reliable D call. CDR3 length: 14 residues. V was cut by 3 bases and J by 2 bases, with 10 bases left in between. Per the germline V gene, CDR1 is SEHNR and CDR2 is FQNEAQ (reference sequence).

This chain joins TRBV19 and TRBJ2-7; no clear D. V was pared by 0 bases and J by 4 bases, with 19 bases between. Germline lookup yields CDR1 LNHDA and CDR2 SQIVND (reference sequence). The CDR3 spans 17 residues. The CDR3 loop reads CASSIEAKGLGGYEQYF. The CDR3 DNA sequence: TGTGCCAGTAGTATAGAGGCGAAAGGGCTGGGCGGATACGAGCAGTACTTC. Full variable domain (outside the CDR3, taken from reference TRBV19 and TRBJ2-7): DGGITQSPKYLFRKEGQNVTLSCEQNLNHDAMYWYRQDPGQGLRLIYYSQIVNDFQKGDIAEGYSVSREKKESFPLTVTSAQKNPTAFYLCASSIEAKGLGGYEQYFGPGTRLTVT.

This clonotype was recorded at least ten times. The rearrangement joins TRBV12-3 or TRBV12-4 to TRBJ2-3, with a weak D call TRBD1 (6 bases). Deletions cut 5 bases from V and 3 bases from J, with 15 bases between. The CDR3 consists of 15 residues. CDR3 loop: CASSPRTEQTDTQYF. The CDR3, as DNA: TGTGCCAGCAGTCCACGGACAGAACAGACAGATACGCAGTATTTT.

The chain has TRBV12-3 or TRBV12-4 and TRBJ2-7; D uncertain. This CDR3 is built from 13 residues. Deletions cut 4 bases from V and 4 bases from J, with 11 bases between. The CDR3 spells CASSSMDGYEQYF. CDR3 bases: TGTGCCAGCAGTTCCATGGACGGGTACGAGCAGTACTTC.

This clonotype has at least ten counts. This sequence joins TRBV11-3 and TRBJ1-1, with 9 bases aligning to TRBD1. The germline CDR1 and CDR2 sequences are SGHNT and YENEEA. This CDR3 spans 19 amino acids. The V and J ends lost 2 bases and 0 bases, in that order; junction bases with no gene match: 13. The CDR3 DNA follows: TGTGCCAGCAGCTTACAATTACTACCCGGGACAGGGATGAACACTGAAGCTTTCTTT. It encodes CASSLQLLPGTGMNTEAFF.

Comments on this clonotype: A much larger clone lies a single base off, so this may be a read error. V gene TRBV11-1 combines with J gene TRBJ2-1, with D unclear. The CDR3 consists of 15 residues. The V and J ends lost 1 base and 8 bases respectively, with 15 bases between them. Germline CDR1 SGHAT, CDR2 FQDESV (reference sequence). CDR3 loop: CASSLVDLGSDEQFF. The CDR3, as DNA: TGTGCCAGCAGCTTAGTCGATTTAGGGTCTGATGAGCAGTTCTTC.

This clonotype occurred many times. It is unclear where the CDR3 begins or ends on the DNA, so no DNA is shown, and the CDR3 is as TCRdb lists it. This sequence joins TRBV13 and TRBJ1-1; the table's D call, TRBD1, was not checked against the DNA. The CDR3 has 12 residues if both end residues are counted. CDR1 and CDR2 (germline): PRHDT, FYEKMQ (reference sequence). The chain's CDR3 is CASSLVGTGSFF.

This clonotype was picked up many times. This sequence joins TRBV5-4 and TRBJ2-7; maybe TRBD2 (5 bases). V shed 0 bases and J shed 4 bases, with 11 bases lying between them. Germline lookup yields CDR1 SGHNT and CDR2 YYREEE (reference sequence). The CDR3 totals 14 residues. Here the CDR3 DNA reads TGTGCCAGCAGCTTGGCGGGGAATAGATACGAGCAGTACTTC. This encodes CASSLAGNRYEQYF.

There are many counts of this clonotype. The chain has TRBV5-5 and TRBJ2-3; possible D gene TRBD1, 5 bases. The V end was cut by 0 bases, the J end by 6 bases, with 5 bases between. The CDR3 spans 12 residues. Per germline, CDR1 SGHKS and CDR2 YYEKEE (reference sequence). In nucleotides, the CDR3 is TGTGCCAGCAGCTTGGACAGGGATACGCAGTATTTT. Protein sequence: CASSLDRDTQYF.

This clonotype was recorded at least ten times. The chain has TRBV2 and TRBJ1-5; 10 bases line up with TRBD1. Germline assignment: CDR1 SNHLY and CDR2 FYNNEI. The CDR3 sequence is 15 residues long. V was clipped by 7 bases and J by 3 bases; unmatched bases: 6. The CDR3 DNA sequence: TGTGCCAGCACTTTGACAGGGGGCCTCAATCAGCCCCAGCATTTT. Amino acids: CASTLTGGLNQPQHF.

This clonotype was found a few times. This chain links TRBV10-2 with TRBJ2-7, with 8 bases lining up with TRBD2. Trimming removed 8 bases from V and 6 bases from J; junction bases left unmatched: 12. The CDR3 runs to 14 residues. Germline CDR1 reads WSHSY; CDR2 reads SAAADI. The CDR3 nucleotides are TGCGCCAGCGCAGCGGGGGCGACGTTTTCCGAGCAGTACTTC. This sequence encodes CASAAGATFSEQYF.

The chain carries TRBV11-2 and TRBJ2-3; D unclear. The germline gives CDR1 SGHAT, CDR2 FQNNGV. Trimming pared 1 base from V and 4 bases from J, leaving 12 bases between. The CDR3 loop spans 15 amino acids. This CDR3 is CASSLGPSLADTQYF. The CDR3 nucleotides are TGTGCCAGCAGCTTAGGGCCCAGCCTCGCAGATACGCAGTATTTT. The whole variable domain, remainder taken from reference TRBV11-2 and TRBJ2-3, is EAGVAQSPRYKIIEKRQSVAFWCNPISGHATLYWYQQILGQGPKLLIQFQNNGVVDDSQLPKDRFSAERLKGVDSTLKIQPAKLEDSAVYLCASSLGPSLADTQYFGPGTRLTVL.